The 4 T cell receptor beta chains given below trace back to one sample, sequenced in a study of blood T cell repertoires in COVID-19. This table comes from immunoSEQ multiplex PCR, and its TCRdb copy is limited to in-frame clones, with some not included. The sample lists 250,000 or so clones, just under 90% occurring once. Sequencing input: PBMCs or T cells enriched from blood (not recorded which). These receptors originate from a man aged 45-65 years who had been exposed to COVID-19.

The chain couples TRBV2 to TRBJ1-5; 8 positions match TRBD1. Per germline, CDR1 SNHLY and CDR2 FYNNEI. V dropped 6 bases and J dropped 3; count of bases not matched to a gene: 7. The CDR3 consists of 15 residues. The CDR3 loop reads CASRTGGAANQPQHF. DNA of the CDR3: TGTGCCAGCAGAACAGGGGGTGCGGCCAATCAGCCCCAGCATTTT.

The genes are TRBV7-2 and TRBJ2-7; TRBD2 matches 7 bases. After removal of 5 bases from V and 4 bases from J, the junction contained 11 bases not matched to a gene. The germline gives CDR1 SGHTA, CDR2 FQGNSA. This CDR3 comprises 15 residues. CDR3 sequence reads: CASSPFWGGSYEQYF. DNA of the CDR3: TGTGCCAGCAGCCCCTTTTGGGGGGGGAGTTACGAGCAGTACTTC.

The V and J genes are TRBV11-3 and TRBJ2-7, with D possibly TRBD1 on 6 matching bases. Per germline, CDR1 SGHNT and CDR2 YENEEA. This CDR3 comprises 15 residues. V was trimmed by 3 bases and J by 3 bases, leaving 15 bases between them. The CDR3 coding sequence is TGTGCCAGCAGCTTCAGACAGGCCGCGAACTACGAGCAGTACGTC. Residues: CASSFRQAANYEQYV.

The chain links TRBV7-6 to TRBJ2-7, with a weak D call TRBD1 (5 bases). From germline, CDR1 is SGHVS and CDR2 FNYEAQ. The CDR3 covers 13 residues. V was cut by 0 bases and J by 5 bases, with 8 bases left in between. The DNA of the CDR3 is TGTGCCAGCAGCTTAGCGAACAGGAACGAGCAGTACTTC. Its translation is CASSLANRNEQYF.